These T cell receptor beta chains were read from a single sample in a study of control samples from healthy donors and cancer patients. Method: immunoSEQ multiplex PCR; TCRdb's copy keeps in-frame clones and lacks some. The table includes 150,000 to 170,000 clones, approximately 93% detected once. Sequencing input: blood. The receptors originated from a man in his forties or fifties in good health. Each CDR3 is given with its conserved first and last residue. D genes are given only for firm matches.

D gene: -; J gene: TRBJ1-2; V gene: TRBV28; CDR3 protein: CASRLVGGVYGYTF; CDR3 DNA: TGTGCCAGCAGGCTAGTGGGGGGCGTCTATGGCTACACCTTC
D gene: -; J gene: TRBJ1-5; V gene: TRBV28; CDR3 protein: CASSPLNQPQHF; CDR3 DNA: TGTGCCAGCAGTCCTCTGAATCAGCCCCAGCATTTT
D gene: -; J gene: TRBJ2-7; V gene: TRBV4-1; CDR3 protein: CASSRGEDQPYYEQYF; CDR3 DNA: TGCGCCAGCAGCCGCGGTGAGGACCAGCCCTACTACGAGCAGTACTTC
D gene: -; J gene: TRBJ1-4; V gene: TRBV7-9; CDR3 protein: CASSPNGRVNEKLFF; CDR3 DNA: TGTGCCAGCAGCCCCAATGGTAGAGTTAATGAAAAACTGTTTTTT
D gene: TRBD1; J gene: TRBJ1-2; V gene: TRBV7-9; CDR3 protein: CASSTGDRGFNYGYTF; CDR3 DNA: TGTGCCAGCAGCACCGGGGACAGGGGATTTAACTATGGCTACACCTTC
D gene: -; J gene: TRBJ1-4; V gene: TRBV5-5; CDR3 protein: CASSPDGGNEKLFF; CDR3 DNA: TGTGCCAGCAGCCCGGACGGGGGCAATGAAAAACTGTTTTTT
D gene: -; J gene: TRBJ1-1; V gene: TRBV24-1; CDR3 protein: CAPTNDRAFF; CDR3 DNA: TGTGCCCCCACTAATGATCGAGCTTTCTTT
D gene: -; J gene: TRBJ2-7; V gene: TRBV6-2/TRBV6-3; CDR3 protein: CASSQATYEQYF; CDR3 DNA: TGTGCCAGCAGCCAGGCTACCTACGAGCAGTACTTC
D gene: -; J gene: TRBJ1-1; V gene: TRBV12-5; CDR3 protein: CASGETFSFRTEAFF; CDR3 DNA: TGTGCTAGTGGTGAGACATTTTCCTTCAGGACTGAAGCTTTCTTT
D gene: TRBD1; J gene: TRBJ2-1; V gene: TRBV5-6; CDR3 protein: CASSHTGQATKQFF; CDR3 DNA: TGTGCCAGCAGCCATACGGGACAGGCCACCAAGCAGTTCTTC
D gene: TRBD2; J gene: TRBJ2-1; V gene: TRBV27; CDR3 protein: CASTPTKPGLADHSFF; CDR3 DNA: TGTGCCAGCACTCCCACAAAACCGGGACTAGCGGACCATAGCTTCTTC
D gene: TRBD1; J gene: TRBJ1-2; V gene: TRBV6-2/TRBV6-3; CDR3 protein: CASSYLPRTGLPYYGYTF; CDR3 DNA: TGTGCCAGCAGTTACCTTCCAAGGACAGGACTACCCTACTATGGCTACACCTTC
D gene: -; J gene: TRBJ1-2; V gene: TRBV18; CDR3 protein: CASSPGDGYTF; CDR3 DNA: TGTGCCAGCTCACCGGGCGATGGCTACACCTTC
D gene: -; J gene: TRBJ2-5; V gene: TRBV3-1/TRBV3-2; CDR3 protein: CASSQKGGDETQYF; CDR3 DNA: TGTGCCAGCAGCCAAAAGGGGGGTGATGAGACCCAGTACTTC
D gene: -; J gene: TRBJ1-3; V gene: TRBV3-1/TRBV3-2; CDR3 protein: CASSREGSGNTIYF; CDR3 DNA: TGTGCCAGCAGCCGCGAGGGCTCTGGAAACACCATATATTTT
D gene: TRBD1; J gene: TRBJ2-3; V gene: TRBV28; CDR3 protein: CASTPPGTGRTDTQYF; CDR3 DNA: TGTGCCAGCACCCCCCCCGGGACAGGGAGGACAGATACGCAGTATTTT
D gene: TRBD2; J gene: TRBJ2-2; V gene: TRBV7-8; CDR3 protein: CASSLGYPGLAVDAGELFF; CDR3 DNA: TGTGCCAGCAGCTTAGGTTATCCGGGACTAGCGGTGGATGCCGGGGAGCTGTTTTTT